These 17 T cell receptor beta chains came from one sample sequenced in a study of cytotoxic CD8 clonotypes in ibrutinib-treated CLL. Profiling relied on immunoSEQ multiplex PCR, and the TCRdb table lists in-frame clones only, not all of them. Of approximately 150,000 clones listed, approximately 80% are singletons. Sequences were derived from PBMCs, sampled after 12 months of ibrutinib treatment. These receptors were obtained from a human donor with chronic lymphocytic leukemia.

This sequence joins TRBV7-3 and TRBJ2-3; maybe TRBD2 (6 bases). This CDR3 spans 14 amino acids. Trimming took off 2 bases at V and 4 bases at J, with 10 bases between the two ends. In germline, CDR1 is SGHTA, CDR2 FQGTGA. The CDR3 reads CASSLLGGPDTQYF. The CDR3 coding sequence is TGTGCCAGCAGCTTATTGGGGGGTCCAGATACGCAGTATTTT. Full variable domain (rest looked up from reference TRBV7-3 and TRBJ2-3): GAGVSQTPSNKVTEKGKYVELRCDPISGHTALYWYRQSLGQGPEFLIYFQGTGAADDSGLPNDRFFAVRPEGSVSTLKIQRTERGDSAVYLCASSLLGGPDTQYFGPGTRLTVL.

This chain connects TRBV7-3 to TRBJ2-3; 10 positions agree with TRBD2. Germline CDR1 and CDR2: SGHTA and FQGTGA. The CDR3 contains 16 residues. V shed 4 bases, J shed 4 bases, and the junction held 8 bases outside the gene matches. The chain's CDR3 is CASSSLAGVGADTQYF. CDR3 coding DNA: TGTGCCAGCAGCTCCCTAGCGGGAGTGGGTGCAGATACGCAGTATTTT.

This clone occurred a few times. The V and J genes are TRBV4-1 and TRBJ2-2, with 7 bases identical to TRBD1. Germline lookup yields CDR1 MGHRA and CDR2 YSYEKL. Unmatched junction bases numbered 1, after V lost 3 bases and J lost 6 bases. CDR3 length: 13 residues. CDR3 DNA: TGCGCCAGCAGCCACCAGGGGGCCGGGGAGCTGTTTTTT. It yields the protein CASSHQGAGELFF.

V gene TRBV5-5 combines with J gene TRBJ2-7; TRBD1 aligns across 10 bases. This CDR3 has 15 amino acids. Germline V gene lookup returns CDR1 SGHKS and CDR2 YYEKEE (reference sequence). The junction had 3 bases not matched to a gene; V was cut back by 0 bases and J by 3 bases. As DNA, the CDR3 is TGTGCCAGCAGCTTGGAGGGACAGGGGTTCTACGAGCAGTACTTC. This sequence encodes CASSLEGQGFYEQYF.

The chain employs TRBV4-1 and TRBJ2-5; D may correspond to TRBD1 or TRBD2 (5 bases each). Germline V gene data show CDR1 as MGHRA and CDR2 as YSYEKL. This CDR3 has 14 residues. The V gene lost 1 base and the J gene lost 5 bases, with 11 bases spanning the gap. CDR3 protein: CASSQGGVGETQYF. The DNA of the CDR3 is TGCGCCAGCAGCCAAGGAGGGGTGGGGGAGACCCAGTACTTC.

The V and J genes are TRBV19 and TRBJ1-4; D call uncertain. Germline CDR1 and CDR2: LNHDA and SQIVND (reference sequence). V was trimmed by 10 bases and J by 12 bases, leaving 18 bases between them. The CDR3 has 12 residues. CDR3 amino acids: CATRSLTLELFF. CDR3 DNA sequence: TGTGCCACGAGGAGTCTCACATTAGAACTGTTTTTT.

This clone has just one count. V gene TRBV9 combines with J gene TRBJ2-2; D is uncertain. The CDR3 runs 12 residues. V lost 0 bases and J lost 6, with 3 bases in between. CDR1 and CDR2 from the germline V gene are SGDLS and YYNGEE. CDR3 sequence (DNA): TGTGCCAGCAGCGTAGACCCCGGGGAGCTGTTTTTT. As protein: CASSVDPGELFF. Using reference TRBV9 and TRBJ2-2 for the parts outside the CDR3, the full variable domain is DSGVTQTPKHLITATGQRVTLRCSPRSGDLSVYWYQQSLDQGLQFLIQYYNGEERAKGNILERFSAQQFPDLHSELNLSSLELGDSALYFCASSVDPGELFFGEGSRLTVL.

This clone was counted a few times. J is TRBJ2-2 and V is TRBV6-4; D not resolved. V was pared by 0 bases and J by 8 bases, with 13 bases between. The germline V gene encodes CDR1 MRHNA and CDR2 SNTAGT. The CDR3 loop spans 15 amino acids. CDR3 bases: TGTGCCAGCAGTGACTCGACGGCGATGGGTGGGGAGCTGTTTTTT. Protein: CASSDSTAMGGELFF.

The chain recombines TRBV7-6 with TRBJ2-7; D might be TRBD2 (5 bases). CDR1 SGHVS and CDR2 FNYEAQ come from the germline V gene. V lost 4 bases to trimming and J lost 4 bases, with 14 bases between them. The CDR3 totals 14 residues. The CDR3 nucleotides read TGTGCCAGCAGCTCCCTAGGAGGTAGTTACGAGCAGTACTTC. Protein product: CASSSLGGSYEQYF.

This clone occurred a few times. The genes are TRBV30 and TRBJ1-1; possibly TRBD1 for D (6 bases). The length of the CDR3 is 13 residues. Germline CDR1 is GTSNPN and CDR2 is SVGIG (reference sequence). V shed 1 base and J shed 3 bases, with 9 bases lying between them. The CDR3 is CAWSGQGYTEAFF. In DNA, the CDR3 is TGTGCCTGGAGTGGGCAGGGGTACACTGAAGCTTTCTTT. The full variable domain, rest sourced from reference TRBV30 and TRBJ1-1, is SQTIHQWPATLVQPVGSPLSLECTVEGTSNPNLYWYRQAAGRGLQLLFYSVGIGQISSEVPQNLSASRPQDRQFILSSKKLLLSDSGFYLCAWSGQGYTEAFFGQGTRLTVV.

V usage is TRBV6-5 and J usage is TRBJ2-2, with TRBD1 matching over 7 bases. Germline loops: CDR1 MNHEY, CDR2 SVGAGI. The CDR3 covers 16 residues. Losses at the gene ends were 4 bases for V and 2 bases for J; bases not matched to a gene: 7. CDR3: CASSWDSGVNTGELFF. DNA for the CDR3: TGTGCCAGCAGTTGGGACAGCGGAGTAAACACCGGGGAGCTGTTTTTT.

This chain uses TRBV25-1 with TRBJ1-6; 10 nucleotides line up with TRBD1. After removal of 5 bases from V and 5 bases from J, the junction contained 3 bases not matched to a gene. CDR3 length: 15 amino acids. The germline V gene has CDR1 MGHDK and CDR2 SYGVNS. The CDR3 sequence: CASSMGTGDNSPLHF. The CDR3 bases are TGTGCCAGCAGTATGGGGACAGGGGATAATTCACCCCTCCACTTT.

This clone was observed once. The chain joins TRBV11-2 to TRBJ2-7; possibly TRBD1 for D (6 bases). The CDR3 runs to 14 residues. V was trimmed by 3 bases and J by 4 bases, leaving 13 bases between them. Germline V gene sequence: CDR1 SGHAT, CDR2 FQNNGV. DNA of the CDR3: TGTGCCAGCAGCTTTTCCAGGGGTCTTTACGAGCAGTACTTC. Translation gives CASSFSRGLYEQYF.

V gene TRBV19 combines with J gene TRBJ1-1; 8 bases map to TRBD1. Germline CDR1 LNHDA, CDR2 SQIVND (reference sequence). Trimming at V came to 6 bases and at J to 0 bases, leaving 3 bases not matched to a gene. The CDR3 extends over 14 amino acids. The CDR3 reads CASRETGVNTEAFF. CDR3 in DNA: TGTGCCAGTAGAGAGACAGGGGTGAACACTGAAGCTTTCTTT.

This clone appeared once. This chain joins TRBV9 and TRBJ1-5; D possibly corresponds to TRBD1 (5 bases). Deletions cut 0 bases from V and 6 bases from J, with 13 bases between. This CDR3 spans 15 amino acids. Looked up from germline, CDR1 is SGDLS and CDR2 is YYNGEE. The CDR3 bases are TGTGCCAGCAGCGTAGGGGGCGGAGGTAGTCAGCCCCAGCATTTT. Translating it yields CASSVGGGGSQPQHF. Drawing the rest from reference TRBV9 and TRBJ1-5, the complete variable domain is DSGVTQTPKHLITATGQRVTLRCSPRSGDLSVYWYQQSLDQGLQFLIQYYNGEERAKGNILERFSAQQFPDLHSELNLSSLELGDSALYFCASSVGGGGSQPQHFGDGTRLSIL.

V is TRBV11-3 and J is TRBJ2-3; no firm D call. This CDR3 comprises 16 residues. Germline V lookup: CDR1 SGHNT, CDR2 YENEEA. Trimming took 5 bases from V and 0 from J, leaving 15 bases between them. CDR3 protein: CASSPGRQRSTDTQYF. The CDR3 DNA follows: TGTGCCAGCAGCCCAGGACGACAACGTAGCACAGATACGCAGTATTTT.

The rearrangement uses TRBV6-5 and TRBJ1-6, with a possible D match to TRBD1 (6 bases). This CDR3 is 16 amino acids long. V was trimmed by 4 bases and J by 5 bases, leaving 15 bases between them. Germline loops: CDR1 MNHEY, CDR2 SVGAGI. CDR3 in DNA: TGTGCCAGCAGTTCCCGAACAGGGTCAGATAATTCACCCCTCCACTTT. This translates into CASSSRTGSDNSPLHF.